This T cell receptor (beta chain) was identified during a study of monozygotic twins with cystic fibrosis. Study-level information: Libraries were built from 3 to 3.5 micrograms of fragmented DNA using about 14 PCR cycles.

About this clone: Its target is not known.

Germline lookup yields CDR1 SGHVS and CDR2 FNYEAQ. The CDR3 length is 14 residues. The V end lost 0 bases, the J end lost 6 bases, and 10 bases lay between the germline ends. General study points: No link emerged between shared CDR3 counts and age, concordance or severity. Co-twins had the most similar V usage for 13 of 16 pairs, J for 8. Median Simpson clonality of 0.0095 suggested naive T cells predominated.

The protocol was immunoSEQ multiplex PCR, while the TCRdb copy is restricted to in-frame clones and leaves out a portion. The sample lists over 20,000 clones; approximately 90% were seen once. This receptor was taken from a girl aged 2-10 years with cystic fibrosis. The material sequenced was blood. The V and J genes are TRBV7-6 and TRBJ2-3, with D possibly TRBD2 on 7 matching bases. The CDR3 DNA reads TGTGCCAGCAGCTTAGCGGGGGGGCTGGATACGCAGTATTTT. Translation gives CASSLAGGLDTQYF.